The 28 T cell receptor beta chains listed next were all sequenced from one sample in a study of blood T cell repertoires in COVID-19. Measured with immunoSEQ multiplex PCR; TCRdb has only the in-frame clones, and not every one. The table records around 300,000 clones, around 85% of them present only once. Input material: peripheral blood. Receptors originate from a woman in her 70s with acute or convalescent COVID-19.

This rearrangement joins TRBV2 to TRBJ1-4; D call uncertain. This CDR3 has 15 residues. CDR1 and CDR2 (germline): SNHLY, FYNNEI. V lost 4 bases and J lost 3, with 12 bases in between. This CDR3 is CASSGQGLANEKLFF. The CDR3 DNA sequence: TGTGCCAGCAGTGGGCAAGGACTTGCTAATGAAAAACTGTTTTTT. The variable domain in full, completed from reference TRBV2 and TRBJ1-4, reads EPEVTQTPSHQVTQMGQEVILRCVPISNHLYFYWYRQILGQKVEFLVSFYNNEISEKSEIFDDQFSVERPDGSNFTLKIRSTKLEDSAMYFCASSGQGLANEKLFFGSGTQLSVL.

The rearrangement uses TRBV7-2 and TRBJ1-3; 8 bases are a match to TRBD1. J gave up 4 bases and V 1 base, and 6 bases lay outside the gene matches. Germline V CDR1 and CDR2: SGHTA, FQGNSA. The length of the CDR3 is 16 residues. CDR3 coding DNA: TGTGCCAGCAGCTTAGTGCAGGGGGCGTCGGGAAACACCATATATTTT. Translating it yields CASSLVQGASGNTIYF.

The CDR3: CASGTGTPETQYF. The CDR3 bases are TGTGCCAGCGGGACAGGGACGCCGGAGACCCAGTACTTC. The genes are TRBV28 and TRBJ2-5, with 9 bases matching TRBD1. With 8 bases clipped from V and 5 bases from J, the junction kept 6 bases outside the gene matches. CDR1 MDHEN and CDR2 SYDVKM come from the germline V gene. This CDR3 has 13 amino acids.

CDR3 amino acids: CASRRVGFVETQYF. CDR3 nucleotide sequence: TGTGCCAGCAGGAGGGTTGGGTTCGTCGAGACCCAGTACTTC. The chain is built from TRBV27 and TRBJ2-5; D is possibly TRBD2 (5 bases). Germline CDR1 MNHEY, CDR2 SMNVEV (reference sequence). Trimming pared 6 bases from V and 5 bases from J, leaving 16 bases between. The CDR3 has 14 residues.

In its sample, this clone was seen a few times. The chain combines TRBV12-3 or TRBV12-4 with TRBJ2-5; 7 positions agree with TRBD1. J was trimmed by 2 bases and V by 8 bases; bases with no gene match: 5. The CDR3 covers 13 residues. CDR3 bases: TGTGCCAGCGGAGACAGGGCGCAAGAGACCCAGTACTTC. It yields the protein CASGDRAQETQYF.

The chain joins TRBV19 to TRBJ1-3; D may be TRBD1 (5 bases). V was trimmed by 2 bases and J by 0 bases, leaving 8 bases between them. The germline gives CDR1 LNHDA, CDR2 SQIVND (reference sequence). The CDR3 has 15 residues. The CDR3 region is CASSIQGSSGNTIYF. CDR3 in DNA: TGTGCCAGTAGTATACAGGGAAGCTCTGGAAACACCATATATTTT.

The chain carries TRBV19 and TRBJ1-3; perhaps TRBD1 as D (5 bases). The CDR3 loop spans 15 amino acids. The V gene lost 7 bases and the J gene lost 0 bases, with 13 bases spanning the gap. Germline CDR1 and CDR2: LNHDA and SQIVND (reference sequence). This CDR3 reads CASTSTGNSGNTIYF. The CDR3 region has the DNA TGTGCCAGTACCTCTACAGGCAACTCTGGAAACACCATATATTTT. Combining the CDR3 with reference TRBV19 and TRBJ1-3 gives the whole variable domain DGGITQSPKYLFRKEGQNVTLSCEQNLNHDAMYWYRQDPGQGLRLIYYSQIVNDFQKGDIAEGYSVSREKKESFPLTVTSAQKNPTAFYLCASTSTGNSGNTIYFGEGSWLTVV.

This chain connects TRBV28 to TRBJ1-1, with D hard to call. This CDR3 is 14 amino acids long. V was cut by 2 bases and J by 10 bases, with 17 bases left in between. CDR1 is MDHEN and CDR2 is SYDVKM in the germline V gene. This CDR3 is CASSLRAGNGRAFF. The DNA for the CDR3 is TGTGCCAGCAGTTTAAGGGCGGGGAATGGAAGAGCTTTCTTT.

V is TRBV2 and J is TRBJ1-2; the D is unclear. The CDR3 spans 14 residues. CDR1 and CDR2 (germline): SNHLY, FYNNEI. Trimming took off 9 bases at V and 1 base at J, with 15 bases between the two ends. The CDR3 nucleotides are TGTGCCAGTGGGCGGAGGACCTTTAACTATGGCTACACCTTC. It codes for CASGRRTFNYGYTF.

CDR3: CASSETQNTEAFF. In nucleotides, the CDR3 is TGTGCCAGCAGTGAGACACAGAACACTGAAGCTTTCTTT. The chain is built from TRBV27 and TRBJ1-1; D remains unclear. The CDR3 loop spans 13 amino acids. V lost 5 bases and J 1 base, leaving 8 bases between the germline ends. Germline values: CDR1 MNHEY, CDR2 SMNVEV (reference sequence).

This clone has a single count. This rearrangement joins TRBV5-1 to TRBJ1-5; no definite D call. This CDR3 has 14 amino acids. Between the trimmed V and J ends, which lost 0 bases and 3 bases, there was a span of 7 bases. CDR1 SGHRS and CDR2 YFSETQ come from the germline V gene. The CDR3 is CASSLDGVNQPQHF. Written as DNA, the CDR3 is TGCGCCAGCAGCTTGGACGGGGTCAATCAGCCCCAGCATTTT. The entire variable domain, with the rest obtained from reference TRBV5-1 and TRBJ1-5, is as follows: KAGVTQTPRYLIKTRGQQVTLSCSPISGHRSVSWYQQTPGQGLQFLFEYFSETQRNKGNFPGRFSGRQFSNSRSEMNVSTLELGDSALYLCASSLDGVNQPQHFGDGTRLSIL.

The V and J genes are TRBV6-6 and TRBJ2-7; 9 nucleotides line up with TRBD2. Germline lookup yields CDR1 MNHNY and CDR2 SVGAGI (reference sequence). This CDR3 is 19 amino acids long. Trimming removed 5 bases from V and 0 bases from J; junction bases left unmatched: 17. CDR3 residues: CASSHGGGVFPQNSYEQYF. In DNA form, the CDR3 reads TGTGCCAGCAGTCATGGCGGGGGGGTATTTCCCCAGAACTCCTACGAGCAGTACTTC.

This chain links TRBV5-1 with TRBJ2-2; 11 bases are a match to TRBD1. The CDR3 totals 14 residues. Germline values: CDR1 SGHRS, CDR2 YFSETQ. V shed 3 bases, J shed 7 bases, and the junction held 2 bases outside the gene matches. The CDR3 nucleotides read TGCGCCAGCAGCTGGACAGGGGGCGGCGGGGAGCTGTTTTTT. Its translation is CASSWTGGGGELFF.

This clone was observed a handful of times. The chain employs TRBV10-2 and TRBJ1-3; no reliable D call. V was shortened by 3 bases and J by 4 bases, with 16 bases between the two germline ends. The CDR3 loop spans 16 amino acids. Germline assignment: CDR1 WSHSY and CDR2 SAAADI. CDR3 DNA: TGCGCCAGCAGTGATTTTAATGTGGCAGTCGGAAACACCATATATTTT. Amino acid sequence: CASSDFNVAVGNTIYF.

There are a few counts of this clone. This CDR3 is CASPKPVAAFF. Written as DNA, the CDR3 is TGTGCCAGCCCGAAACCCGTTGCGGCTTTCTTT. This chain joins TRBV7-9 and TRBJ1-1; D not certain. Per the germline V gene, CDR1 is SEHNR and CDR2 is FQNEAQ (reference sequence). The V and J ends lost 8 bases and 11 bases respectively, with 15 bases between them. The CDR3 runs to 11 residues. The variable domain in full, with the rest retrieved from reference TRBV7-9 and TRBJ1-1, is DTGVSQNPRHKITKRGQNVTFRCDPISEHNRLYWYRQTLGQGPEFLTYFQNEAQLEKSRLLSDRFSAERPKGSFSTLEIQRTEQGDSAMYLCASPKPVAAFFGQGTRLTVV.

The chain joins TRBV2 to TRBJ1-2; D might be TRBD1 (6 bases). Trimming left V 1 base short and J 8 bases short, with 11 bases between. CDR3 length equals 13 residues. Germline lookup yields CDR1 SNHLY and CDR2 FYNNEI. The CDR3 DNA is TGTGCCAGCAGTGAAGACAGAGGGGGAGGCTACACCTTC. It yields the protein CASSEDRGGGYTF.

The genes are TRBV7-9 and TRBJ1-2; a possible D gene is TRBD1 (5 bases). The CDR3 sequence is 13 residues long. The V end lost 0 bases, the J end lost 10 bases, and 12 bases lay between the germline ends. Germline V gives CDR1 SEHNR, CDR2 FQNEAQ (reference sequence). CDR3: CASSLAQDTPYTF. The CDR3 bases are TGTGCCAGCAGCTTAGCGCAGGACACTCCCTACACCTTC.

CDR3 region: CASSQDRVWSYEQYF. The CDR3 DNA is TGTGCCAGCAGCCAAGACAGGGTTTGGTCTTACGAGCAGTACTTC. The rearrangement joins TRBV3-1 (or the pseudogene TRBV3-2) to TRBJ2-7; tentatively, D is TRBD1 (5 bases). Germline CDR1 is LGHDT and CDR2 is YNNKEL (reference sequence). Trimming removed 0 bases from V and 4 bases from J, with 13 bases in between. This CDR3 is built from 15 residues.

This sequence joins TRBV5-6 and TRBJ2-3; 8 positions agree with TRBD1. The V segment lost 4 bases and the J segment 12 bases; nucleotides outside the gene matches: 4. CDR1 is SGHDT and CDR2 is YYEEEE in the germline V gene. The CDR3 has 11 residues. The DNA of the CDR3 is TGTGCCAGCAGCACAGGGGGGTTCCAGTATTTT. This gives the protein CASSTGGFQYF.

This chain uses TRBV7-6 with TRBJ2-3; 9 bases are shared with TRBD2. In germline, CDR1 is SGHVS, CDR2 FNYEAQ. The CDR3 covers 16 residues. V lost 1 base to trimming and J lost 2 bases; unmatched junction nucleotides: 4. CDR3 DNA: TGTGCCAGCAGCTTAGTAGCGGGGGCCCTCACAGATACGCAGTATTTT. This gives the protein CASSLVAGALTDTQYF. Complete variable domain (other parts from reference TRBV7-6 and TRBJ2-3): GAGVSQSPRYKVTKRGQDVALRCDPISGHVSLYWYRQALGQGPEFLTYFNYEAQQDKSGLPNDRFSAERPEGSISTLTIQRTEQRDSAMYRCASSLVAGALTDTQYFGPGTRLTVL.

The gene calls are TRBV11-3 and TRBJ2-1; 9 bases are shared with TRBD2. Per germline, CDR1 SGHNT and CDR2 YENEEA. The CDR3 has 14 residues. The V segment lost 7 bases and the J segment 4 bases; nucleotides outside the gene matches: 5. The CDR3 bases are TGTGCCAGCAAGGTAGCGGGGGCTTACAATGAGCAGTTCTTC. Its protein product is CASKVAGAYNEQFF.

The J gene is TRBJ1-1, the V gene TRBV10-3, with D maybe TRBD1 (5 bases). The CDR3 consists of 14 residues. V lost 7 bases and J 0 bases, leaving 12 bases between the germline ends. Germline CDR1 ENHRY, CDR2 SYGVKD. The CDR3 here is CAINSGRVNTEAFF. Written as DNA, the CDR3 is TGTGCCATCAATTCTGGCAGGGTGAACACTGAAGCTTTCTTT.

As concerns this clone: A far larger clone is a single base away, which makes a read error likely. V usage is TRBV5-4 and J usage is TRBJ1-1, with D perhaps matching TRBD1 (6 bases). The germline gives CDR1 SGHNT, CDR2 YYREEE (reference sequence). This CDR3 has 13 residues. V was shortened by 3 bases and J by 1 base, with 7 bases between the two germline ends. CDR3 DNA: TGTGCCAGCAGCTCACAGGGGAACACTGAAGCTTTCTTT. Translated, it gives CASSSQGNTEAFF.

Of note for this clone: Other DNA variants within this sample encode the same CDR3. CDR3 nucleotide sequence: TGTGCCAGCAGCCGGGACAGAGGGGATCAGCCCCAGCATTTT. Its translation is CASSRDRGDQPQHF. The J gene is TRBJ1-5, the V gene TRBV6-5, with TRBD1 matching over 7 bases. The ends lost 6 bases at V and 5 bases at J; junction bases unmatched: 7. CDR1 MNHEY and CDR2 SVGAGI come from the germline V gene. The CDR3 extends over 14 amino acids.

The V gene is TRBV6-6, the J gene TRBJ2-7, with 7 bases matching TRBD2. The CDR3 loop spans 15 amino acids. Germline V gives CDR1 MNHNY, CDR2 SVGAGI (reference sequence). V was pared by 5 bases and J by 2 bases, with 9 bases of the junction left unmatched. The CDR3 DNA reads as TGTGCCAGCAGTCGCGGGGGTTTAGGGGCCTACGAGCAGTACTTC. Encoded protein: CASSRGGLGAYEQYF.

CDR3 sequence reads: CASSQFTGNTEAFF. CDR3 nucleotides: TGTGCCAGCAGCCAATTTACCGGGAACACTGAAGCTTTCTTT. The chain joins TRBV14 to TRBJ1-1, with unresolved D. Per the germline V gene, CDR1 is SGHDN and CDR2 is FVKESK. V gave up 2 bases and J gave up 1 base, with 8 bases separating them. There are 14 residues in the CDR3.

The chain is built from TRBV7-9 and TRBJ2-1; TRBD2 might be the D (6 bases). Trimming pared 5 bases from V and 1 base from J, leaving 15 bases between. The CDR3 consists of 16 residues. From germline, CDR1 is SEHNR and CDR2 FQNEAQ (reference sequence). The DNA of the CDR3 is TGTGCCAGCAGCCCGGCGGGGAACCCTTCCTACAATGAGCAGTTCTTC. This translates into CASSPAGNPSYNEQFF.

The V call is TRBV19, the J call TRBJ2-5; tentatively, D is TRBD1 (6 bases). V lost 6 bases and J 5 bases, leaving 13 bases between the germline ends. CDR3 size: 13 residues. The V gene's germline CDR1 is LNHDA and CDR2 SQIVND (reference sequence). The CDR3 sequence: CASSLTGLETQYF. The CDR3 bases are TGTGCCAGTAGCCTCACAGGGTTGGAGACCCAGTACTTC.